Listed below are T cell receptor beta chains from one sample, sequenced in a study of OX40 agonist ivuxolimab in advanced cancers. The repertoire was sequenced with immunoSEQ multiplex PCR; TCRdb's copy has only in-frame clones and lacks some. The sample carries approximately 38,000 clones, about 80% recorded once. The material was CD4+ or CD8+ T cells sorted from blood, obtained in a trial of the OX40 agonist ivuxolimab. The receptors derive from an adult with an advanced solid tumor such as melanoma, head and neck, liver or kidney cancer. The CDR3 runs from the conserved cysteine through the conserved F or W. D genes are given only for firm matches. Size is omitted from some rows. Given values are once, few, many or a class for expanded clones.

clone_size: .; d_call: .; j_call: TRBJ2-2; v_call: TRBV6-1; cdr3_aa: CALGAGYTGELFF; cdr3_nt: TGTGCCTTAGGGGCCGGTTACACCGGGGAGCTGTTTTTT
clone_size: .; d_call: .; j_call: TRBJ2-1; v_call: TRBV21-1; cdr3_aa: CASSKVGSGYNEQFF; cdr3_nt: TGTGCCAGCAGCAAAGTCGGGTCAGGGTACAATGAGCAGTTCTTC
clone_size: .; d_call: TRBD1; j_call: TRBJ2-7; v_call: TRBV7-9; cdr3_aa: CASSTTTGDGSYEQYF; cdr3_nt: TGTGCCAGCAGCACTACGACAGGGGATGGGAGTTACGAGCAGTACTTC
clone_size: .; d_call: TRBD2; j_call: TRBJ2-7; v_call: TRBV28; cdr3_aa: CASSLYESSGRLPEQYF; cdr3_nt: TGTGCCAGCAGTTTATATGAATCTAGCGGGAGGCTTCCCGAGCAGTACTTC
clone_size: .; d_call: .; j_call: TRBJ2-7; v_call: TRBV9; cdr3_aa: CASSFREQYF; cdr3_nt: TGTGCCAGCAGCTTCCGCGAGCAGTACTTC
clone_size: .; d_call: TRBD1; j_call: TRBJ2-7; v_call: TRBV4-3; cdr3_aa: CASSLGTGKYEQYF; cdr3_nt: TGCGCCAGCAGCCTCGGGACAGGGAAATACGAGCAGTACTTC
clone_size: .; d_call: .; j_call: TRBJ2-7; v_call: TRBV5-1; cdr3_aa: CASSSDNTYEQYF; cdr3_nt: TGCGCCAGCAGCTCGGACAACACCTACGAGCAGTACTTC
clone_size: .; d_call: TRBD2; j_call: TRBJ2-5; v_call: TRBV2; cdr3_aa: CASMLAGGQETQYF; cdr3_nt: TGTGCCAGCATGCTAGCGGGAGGGCAAGAGACCCAGTACTTC
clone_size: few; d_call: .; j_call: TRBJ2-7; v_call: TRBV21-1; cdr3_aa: CASSGTGGNNEQYF; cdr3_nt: TGTGCCAGCAGCGGGACAGGGGGCAACAACGAGCAGTACTTC
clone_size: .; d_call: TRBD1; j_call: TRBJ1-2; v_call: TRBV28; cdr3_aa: CAGAKTGANYGYTF; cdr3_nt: TGTGCCGGAGCTAAGACAGGGGCTAACTATGGCTACACCTTC
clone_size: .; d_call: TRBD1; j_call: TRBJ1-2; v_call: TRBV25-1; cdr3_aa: CASSEYFQPGTDNYGYTF; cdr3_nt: TGTGCCAGCAGTGAATATTTTCAACCAGGGACAGATAACTATGGCTACACCTTC
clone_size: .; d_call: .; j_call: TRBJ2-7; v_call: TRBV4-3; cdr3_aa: CASSQASPRTRHEQYF; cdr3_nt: TGCGCCAGCAGCCAAGCTTCCCCTAGGACCCGCCACGAGCAGTACTTC
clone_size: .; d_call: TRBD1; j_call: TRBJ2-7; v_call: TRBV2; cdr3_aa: CASSEGQGPSYEQYF; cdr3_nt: TGTGCCAGCAGTGAAGGACAGGGTCCCTCCTACGAGCAGTACTTC
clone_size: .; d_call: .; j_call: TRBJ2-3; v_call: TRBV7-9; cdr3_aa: CASSELADTQYF; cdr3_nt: TGTGCCAGCAGCGAACTCGCAGATACGCAGTATTTT
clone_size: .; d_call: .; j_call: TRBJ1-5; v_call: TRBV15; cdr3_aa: CATSRVVAEGQPQHF; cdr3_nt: TGTGCCACCAGCAGAGTGGTCGCCGAGGGACAGCCCCAGCATTTT
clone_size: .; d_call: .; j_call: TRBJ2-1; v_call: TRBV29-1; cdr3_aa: CSVEDRLRENEQFF; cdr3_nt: TGCAGCGTTGAAGATCGGTTGAGGGAAAATGAGCAGTTCTTC
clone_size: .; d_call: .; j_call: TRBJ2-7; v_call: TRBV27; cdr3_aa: CASSLSAGSMDEQYF; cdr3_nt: TGTGCCAGCAGTTTATCGGCAGGGAGTATGGACGAGCAGTACTTC
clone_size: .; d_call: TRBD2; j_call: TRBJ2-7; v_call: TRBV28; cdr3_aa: CASSPWTSGNEQYF; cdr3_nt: TGTGCCAGCAGTCCCTGGACTAGCGGGAACGAGCAGTACTTC